A selection of T cell receptor beta chains follows, all from one sample in a study of untreated major depressive disorder. Clones were read by immunoSEQ multiplex PCR, and TCRdb kept only the in-frame ones, dropping some. The table includes under 15,000 clones, approximately 90% detected once. The specimen was CD4+ T cells from PBMCs. The receptor source for this set is a woman aged 25 to 45 with major depressive disorder. CDR3s include the opening cysteine and the closing phenylalanine or tryptophan. A D gene is named only where the DNA matches it firmly. Part of the rows lack a size; the others show once, few, many or a class for expanded clones.

V gene	J gene	D gene	clone size	CDR3 protein	CDR3 DNA
TRBV5-1	TRBJ2-7	.	.	CASSRDAPRSYEQYF	TGCGCCAGCAGCCGGGACGCACCCCGGTCCTACGAGCAGTACTTC
TRBV25-1	TRBJ2-1	.	.	CASSRNQREQFF	TGTGCCAGCAGTCGTAACCAGCGGGAGCAGTTCTTC
TRBV5-1	TRBJ2-3	TRBD2	.	CASRRGTSGSITDTQYF	TGCGCCAGCAGACGGGGGACTAGCGGGAGTATCACAGATACGCAGTATTTT
TRBV27	TRBJ1-1	TRBD1	few	CASNRQGPNTEAFF	TGTGCCAGCAACCGACAGGGCCCGAACACTGAAGCTTTCTTT
TRBV30	TRBJ2-1	.	.	CAWSRGDYNEQFF	TGTGCCTGGAGTCGGGGCGACTACAATGAGCAGTTCTTC
TRBV18	TRBJ2-2	TRBD2	.	CASSPASGRIGELFF	TGTGCCAGCTCACCAGCTAGCGGGAGAATCGGGGAGCTGTTTTTT
TRBV19	TRBJ1-2	.	.	CASSIRAGGYTF	TGTGCCAGTAGTATCCGGGCCGGTGGCTACACCTTC
TRBV27	TRBJ2-1	TRBD2	.	CASSFMGGRIYNEQFF	TGTGCCAGCAGTTTCATGGGCGGGAGAATATACAATGAGCAGTTCTTC
TRBV20-1	TRBJ2-5	.	.	CSAAQETQYF	TGCAGTGCCGCACAAGAGACCCAGTACTTC
TRBV14	TRBJ2-3	.	few	CASSQAGYTQYF	TGTGCCAGCAGCCAAGCTGGGTATACGCAGTATTTT
TRBV30	TRBJ1-5	.	.	CAWSVGGGSGNQPQHF	TGTGCCTGGAGTGTAGGTGGGGGCAGCGGCAATCAGCCCCAGCATTTT
TRBV5-4	TRBJ2-1	.	.	CASSLTKNEQFF	TGTGCCAGCAGCCTAACGAAGAATGAGCAGTTCTTC
TRBV4-1	TRBJ2-7	.	.	CASSQVPQGAYEQYF	TGCGCCAGCAGCCAAGTTCCCCAGGGAGCCTACGAGCAGTACTTC
TRBV7-2	TRBJ2-5	TRBD2	.	CASSLAQTSGGQETQYF	TGTGCCAGCAGCTTAGCGCAGACTAGCGGGGGACAAGAGACCCAGTACTTC
TRBV30	TRBJ2-2	.	.	CAWSVDSWNTGELFF	TGTGCCTGGAGTGTAGATAGTTGGAACACCGGGGAGCTGTTTTTT
TRBV18	TRBJ2-3	.	.	CASSGSSDTQYF	TGTGCCAGCTCAGGATCATCAGATACGCAGTATTTT
TRBV19	TRBJ2-3	TRBD1	.	CASRRGQAGDTQYF	TGTGCCAGTAGGAGGGGACAGGCTGGAGATACGCAGTATTTT
TRBV29-1	TRBJ1-1	.	.	CSVGRNTEAFF	TGCAGCGTCGGCAGGAACACTGAAGCTTTCTTT
TRBV19	TRBJ1-2	TRBD1	.	CASSSRAGGVYGYTF	TGTGCCAGTAGTAGTAGAGCAGGGGGCGTCTATGGCTACACCTTC
TRBV14	TRBJ1-5	TRBD1	.	CASSQRDRDKNQPQHF	TGTGCCAGCAGCCAAAGGGACAGGGACAAAAATCAGCCCCAGCATTTT
TRBV5-1	TRBJ2-1	TRBD2	.	CASSLGRGSGNEQFF	TGCGCCAGCAGCTTGGGGCGCGGGAGTGGAAATGAGCAGTTCTTC
TRBV9	TRBJ2-5	.	.	CASSSQALRGETQYF	TGTGCCAGCAGCTCCCAGGCCCTAAGGGGGGAGACCCAGTACTTC
TRBV10-3	TRBJ2-3	TRBD2	.	CAISYGTSRISDTQYF	TGTGCCATCAGCTATGGGACTAGTCGTATCTCAGATACGCAGTATTTT
TRBV7-9	TRBJ2-7	TRBD2	.	CASSPKTSGRPSYEQYF	TGTGCCAGCAGCCCAAAGACTAGCGGGAGGCCTTCCTACGAGCAGTACTTC
TRBV18	TRBJ1-1	.	.	CASSPPTVPEAFF	TGTGCCAGCTCACCACCGACGGTACCTGAAGCTTTCTTT
TRBV25-1	TRBJ2-2	.	.	CASSESPRFEDTGELFF	TGTGCCAGCAGTGAATCTCCGAGATTTGAAGACACCGGGGAGCTGTTTTTT
TRBV7-6	TRBJ1-2	.	.	CASSPGQVSSGYTF	TGTGCCAGCAGCCCCGGGCAGGTGTCAAGCGGCTACACCTTC
TRBV5-8	TRBJ1-4	.	.	CASSLGGPTNEKLFF	TGTGCCAGCAGCTTGGGAGGTCCTACTAATGAAAAACTGTTTTTT
TRBV7-9	TRBJ2-5	.	.	CASSLTGGSETQYF	TGTGCCAGCAGCTTAACCGGAGGTAGCGAGACCCAGTACTTC
TRBV30	TRBJ2-1	.	.	CAVATDNYNEQFF	TGTGCCGTGGCCACGGACAACTACAATGAGCAGTTCTTC
TRBV12-5	TRBJ2-2	.	.	CASGGESNTGELFF	TGTGCTAGTGGGGGTGAGTCGAACACCGGGGAGCTGTTTTTT
TRBV9	TRBJ1-1	.	.	CASSVDVTRNTEAFF	TGTGCCAGCAGCGTAGATGTGACACGGAACACTGAAGCTTTCTTT
TRBV5-1	TRBJ2-3	.	.	CASSLSSAPEDTQYF	TGCGCCAGCAGCTTGTCTAGCGCCCCTGAAGATACGCAGTATTTT
TRBV6-1	TRBJ1-1	TRBD1	.	CASNQPGQGWYAFF	TGTGCCAGCAACCAACCCGGACAGGGGTGGTACGCTTTCTTT
TRBV25-1	TRBJ2-3	TRBD1	.	CASRMGQGKSTDTQYF	TGTGCCAGCAGGATGGGACAGGGGAAAAGCACAGATACGCAGTATTTT
TRBV11-1	TRBJ1-5	.	.	CASSLRSRYRPQHF	TGTGCCAGCAGCCTCCGCTCACGTTATCGGCCCCAGCATTTT
TRBV7-9	TRBJ1-1	.	once	CASSLEQGEAFF	TGTGCCAGCAGCTTAGAACAGGGTGAAGCTTTCTTT
TRBV27	TRBJ2-1	TRBD2	.	CASSFVGGPRNEQFF	TGTGCCAGCAGTTTTGTGGGAGGGCCTAGGAATGAGCAGTTCTTC
TRBV5-4	TRBJ2-7	.	few	CASSIRNSNEQYF	TGTGCCAGCAGCATAAGAAACTCCAACGAGCAGTACTTC
TRBV5-1	TRBJ1-5	.	.	CASSLRAGWMEPQHF	TGCGCCAGCAGCTTGAGGGCAGGGTGGATGGAGCCCCAGCATTTT
TRBV18	TRBJ1-2	.	.	CASSPPMSSRSYGYTF	TGTGCCAGCTCACCACCAATGTCGTCCAGAAGCTATGGCTACACCTTC
TRBV11-3	TRBJ2-6	.	.	CASSLQGHNVLTF	TGTGCCAGCAGCTTACAGGGTCACAACGTCCTGACTTTC
TRBV7-9	TRBJ2-7	.	.	CASSPRRAPEQYF	TGTGCCAGCAGCCCGAGGAGGGCCCCCGAGCAGTACTTC
TRBV5-6	TRBJ1-2	.	.	CASSLRVSYGYTF	TGTGCCAGCAGCTTGAGGGTGTCTTATGGCTACACCTTC
TRBV12-5	TRBJ2-1	.	.	CASGLSGGNEQFF	TGTGCTAGTGGTTTGTCAGGGGGGAATGAGCAGTTCTTC
TRBV19	TRBJ2-7	TRBD1	.	CASRGQGALEQYF	TGTGCCAGTAGGGGACAGGGGGCGCTTGAGCAGTACTTC
TRBV6-1	TRBJ1-2	TRBD1	.	CASSGRTGGSYGYTF	TGTGCCAGCAGTGGACGGACAGGGGGATCCTATGGCTACACCTTC
TRBV7-2	TRBJ2-2	.	.	CASSLSQINTGELFF	TGTGCCAGCAGCTTATCCCAAATCAACACCGGGGAGCTGTTTTTT
TRBV29-1	TRBJ1-5	.	few	CSVQGNSNQPQHF	TGCAGCGTTCAGGGGAATAGCAATCAGCCCCAGCATTTT
TRBV6-6	TRBJ2-1	.	.	CASTRDRSYNEQFF	TGTGCCAGCACCCGGGACCGGTCCTACAATGAGCAGTTCTTC
TRBV7-6	TRBJ1-4	.	once	CASSFSTDEKLFF	TGTGCCAGCAGCTTTTCAACGGATGAAAAACTGTTTTTT
TRBV7-2	TRBJ2-1	.	.	CASSLGGSEQFF	TGTGCCAGCAGCTTAGGGGGTAGTGAGCAGTTCTTC
TRBV7-9	TRBJ1-4	.	.	CASSLVSGTTNEKLFF	TGTGCCAGCAGCTTAGTGTCGGGAACAACTAATGAAAAACTGTTTTTT
TRBV7-2	TRBJ2-1	TRBD2	.	CASSSKSTSGRASEQFF	TGTGCCAGCAGCTCCAAATCGACTAGCGGGAGGGCCAGTGAGCAGTTCTTC
TRBV4-1	TRBJ2-3	.	few	CASSRLVTDTQYF	TGCGCCAGCAGCCGACTAGTCACAGATACGCAGTATTTT